This T cell receptor (beta chain) was sequenced during a study of T cell repertoires in cytomegalovirus infection. Study-wide findings and caveats: The ex vivo response showed dominance by HLA-C-restricted CMV-specific TCR beta clonotypes.

TCRdb called the reads again in MiXCR, with one record for every CDR3 protein. The sample consists of around 430,000 distinct CDR3 sequences, under 55% of them appearing once. This CDR3 comprises 13 residues. The V gene lost 6 bases and the J gene lost 10 bases, with 16 bases spanning the gap. About this clonotype itself: Its antigen remains unknown.

Source: cultured PBMCs, taken from culture after CMV antigen stimulation. This clonotype was sampled from a human donor in good health (CMV status not recorded). Some clones in this sample may be carry-over from other donors' samples. The chain joins TRBV12-3 or TRBV12-4 to TRBJ2-4, with unresolved D. Here the CDR3 reads CASSLGEVGIQYF. DNA for the CDR3: TGTGCCAGCAGCTTGGGCGAGGTGGGAATTCAGTACTTC.